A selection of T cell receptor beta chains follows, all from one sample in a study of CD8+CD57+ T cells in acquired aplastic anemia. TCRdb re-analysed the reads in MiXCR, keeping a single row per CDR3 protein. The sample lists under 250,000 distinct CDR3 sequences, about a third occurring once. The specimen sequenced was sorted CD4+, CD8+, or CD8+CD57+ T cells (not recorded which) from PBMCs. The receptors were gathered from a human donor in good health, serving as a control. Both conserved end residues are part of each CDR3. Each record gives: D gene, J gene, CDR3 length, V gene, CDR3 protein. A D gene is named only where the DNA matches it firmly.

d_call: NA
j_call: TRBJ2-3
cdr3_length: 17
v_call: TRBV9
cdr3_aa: CASSVAQQGRISDTQYF

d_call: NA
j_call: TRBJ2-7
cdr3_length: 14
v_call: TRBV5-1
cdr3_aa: CASSLMGVGNEQYF

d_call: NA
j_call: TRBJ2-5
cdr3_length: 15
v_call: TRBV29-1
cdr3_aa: CSVGKGGSGYGTQYF

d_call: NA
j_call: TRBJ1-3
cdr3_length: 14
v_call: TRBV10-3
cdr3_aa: CAISGTAPGNTIYF

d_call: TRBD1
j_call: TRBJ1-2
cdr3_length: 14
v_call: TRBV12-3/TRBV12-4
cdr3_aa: CASRGQGADDGYTF

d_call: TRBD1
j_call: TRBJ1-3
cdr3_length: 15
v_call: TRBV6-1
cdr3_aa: CARSPEQGNGNTIYF

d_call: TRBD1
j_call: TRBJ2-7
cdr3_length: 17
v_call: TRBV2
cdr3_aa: CASSIRTGGLSSYEQYF

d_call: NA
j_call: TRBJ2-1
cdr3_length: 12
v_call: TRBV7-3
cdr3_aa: CASSLSGNEQFF

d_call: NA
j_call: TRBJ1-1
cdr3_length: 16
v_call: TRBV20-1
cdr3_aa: CSARDRVFEGNTEAFF

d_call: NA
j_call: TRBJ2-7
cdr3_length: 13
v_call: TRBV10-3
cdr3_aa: CAVAGGLSYEQYF

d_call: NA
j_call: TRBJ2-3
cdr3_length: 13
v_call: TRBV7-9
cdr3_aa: CASSDHQGNTQYF

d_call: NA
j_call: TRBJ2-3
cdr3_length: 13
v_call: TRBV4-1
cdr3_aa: CASSRAGPDTQYF

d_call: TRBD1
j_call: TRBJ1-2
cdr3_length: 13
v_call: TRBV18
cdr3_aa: CATGQALNYGYTF

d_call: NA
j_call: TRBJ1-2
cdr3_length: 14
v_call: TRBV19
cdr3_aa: CASSTPTGNYGYAF

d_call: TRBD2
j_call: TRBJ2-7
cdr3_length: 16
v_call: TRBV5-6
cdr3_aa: CASSLTFGTRTYEQYF

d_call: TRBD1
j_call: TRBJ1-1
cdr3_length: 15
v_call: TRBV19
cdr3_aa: CASSSPTGGRAEAFF

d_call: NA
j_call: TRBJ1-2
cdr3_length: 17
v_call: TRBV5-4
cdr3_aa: CASSSTDIGTAAGGYTF

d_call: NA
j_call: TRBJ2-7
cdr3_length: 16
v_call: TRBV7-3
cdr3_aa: CASSLQDTRSSYEQYF

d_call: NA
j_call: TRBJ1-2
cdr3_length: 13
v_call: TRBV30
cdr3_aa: CAWSVQQPYGYTF

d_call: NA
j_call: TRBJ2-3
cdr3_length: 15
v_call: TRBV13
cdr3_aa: CASSLPFPGEDTQYF

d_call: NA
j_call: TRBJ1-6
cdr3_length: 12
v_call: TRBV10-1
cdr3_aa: CASSGYNSPLHF

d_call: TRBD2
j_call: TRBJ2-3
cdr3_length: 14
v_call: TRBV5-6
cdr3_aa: CASSQDGRADTQYF

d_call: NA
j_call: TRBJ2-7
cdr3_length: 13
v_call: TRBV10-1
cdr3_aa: CASSERGSYEQYF

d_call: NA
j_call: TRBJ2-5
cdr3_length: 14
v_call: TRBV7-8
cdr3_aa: CASSLRRTQETQYF

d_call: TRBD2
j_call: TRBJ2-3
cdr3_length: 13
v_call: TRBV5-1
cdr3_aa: CASSRGDTDTQYF

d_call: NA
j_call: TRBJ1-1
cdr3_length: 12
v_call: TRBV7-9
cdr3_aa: CASGRGNTEAFF

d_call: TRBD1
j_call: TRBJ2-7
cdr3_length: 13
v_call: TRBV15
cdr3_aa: CATSSRTGNEQYF

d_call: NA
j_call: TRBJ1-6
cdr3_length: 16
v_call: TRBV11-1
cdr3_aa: CASSGNTGPALEALHF

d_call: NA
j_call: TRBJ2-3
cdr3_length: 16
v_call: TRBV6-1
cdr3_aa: CASTTPQGLVTDTQYF

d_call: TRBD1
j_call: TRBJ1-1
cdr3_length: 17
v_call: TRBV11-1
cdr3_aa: CASSRNRGVDMSTEAFF

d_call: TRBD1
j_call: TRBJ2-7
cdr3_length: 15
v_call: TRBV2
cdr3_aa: CASSEPGQGSYEQYF

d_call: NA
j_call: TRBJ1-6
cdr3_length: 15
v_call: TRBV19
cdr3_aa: CASSGWGAYNSPLHF

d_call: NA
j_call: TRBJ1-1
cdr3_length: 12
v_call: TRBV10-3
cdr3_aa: CAISRGGTEAFF

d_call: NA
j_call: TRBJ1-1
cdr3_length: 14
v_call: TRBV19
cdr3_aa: CASSIQGIGTEAFF

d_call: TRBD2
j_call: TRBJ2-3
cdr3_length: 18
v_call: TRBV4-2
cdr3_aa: CASSQARGGGVRTDTQYF

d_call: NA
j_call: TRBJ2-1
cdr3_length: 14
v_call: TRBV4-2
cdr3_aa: CASSQETGGDEQFF

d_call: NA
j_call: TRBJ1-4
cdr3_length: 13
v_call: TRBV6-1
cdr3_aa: CASGWVNNEKLFF

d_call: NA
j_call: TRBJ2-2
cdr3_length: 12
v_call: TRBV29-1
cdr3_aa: CSVLWNTGELFF

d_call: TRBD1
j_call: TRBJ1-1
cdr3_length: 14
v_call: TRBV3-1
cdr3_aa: CASSGRDRNTEAFF

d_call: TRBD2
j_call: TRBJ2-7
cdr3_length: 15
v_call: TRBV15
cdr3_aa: CATSRGGGSSYEQYF

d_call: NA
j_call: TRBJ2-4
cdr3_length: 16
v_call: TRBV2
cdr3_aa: CASSPVLLVAKNIQYF

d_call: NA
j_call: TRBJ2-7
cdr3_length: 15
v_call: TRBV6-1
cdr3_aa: CASSEAYGRAYEQYF

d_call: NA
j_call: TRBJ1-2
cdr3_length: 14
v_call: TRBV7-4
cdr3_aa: CASSVRDINYGYTF

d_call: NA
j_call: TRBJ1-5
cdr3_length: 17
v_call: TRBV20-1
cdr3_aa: CSARKPGHTGGNQPQHF

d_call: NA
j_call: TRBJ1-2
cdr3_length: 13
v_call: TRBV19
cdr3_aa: CASRRTDLYGYTF

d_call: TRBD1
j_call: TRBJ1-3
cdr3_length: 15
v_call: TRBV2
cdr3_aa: CASSDRVASGNTIYF

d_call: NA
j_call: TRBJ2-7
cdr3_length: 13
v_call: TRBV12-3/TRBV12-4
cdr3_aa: CASSLMTVYEQYF

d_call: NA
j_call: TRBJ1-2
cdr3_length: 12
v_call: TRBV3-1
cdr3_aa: CASSQEAYGYTF

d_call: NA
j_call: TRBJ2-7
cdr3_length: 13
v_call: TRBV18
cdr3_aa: CASSPTGSYEQYF

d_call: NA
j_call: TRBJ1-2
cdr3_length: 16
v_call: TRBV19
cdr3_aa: CASSIIRQKFNYGYTF

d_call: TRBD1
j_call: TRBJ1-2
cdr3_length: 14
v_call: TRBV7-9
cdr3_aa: CASSHRDSYYGYTF

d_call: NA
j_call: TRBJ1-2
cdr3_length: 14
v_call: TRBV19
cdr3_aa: CASSIARGRDGYTF

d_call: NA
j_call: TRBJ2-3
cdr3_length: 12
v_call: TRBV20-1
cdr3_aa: CSASLATDTQYF

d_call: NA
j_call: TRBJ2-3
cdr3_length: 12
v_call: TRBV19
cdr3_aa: CASSIFGDTQYF

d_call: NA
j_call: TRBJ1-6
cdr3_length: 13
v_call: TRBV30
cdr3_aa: CAWSAADYSPLHF